This T cell receptor (beta chain) was identified during a study of blood T cells in healthy people across ages. A second PCR of roughly 7 to 11 cycles used a sample-barcoded 5' primer and a J-beta primer mix. A single record per CDR3 protein comes from TCRdb applying MiXCR to the 5' RACE reads. In the table there are about 1.4 million distinct CDR3 sequences, around 59% of which are singletons. The CDR3 runs 12 residues. The germline gives CDR1 MNHEY, CDR2 SVGAGI. Trimming removed 6 bases from V and 11 bases from J; junction bases left unmatched: 6. This clonotype was sampled from a man aged 18 to 30 in good health. The sequencing sample was made of blood. The chain is built from TRBV6-5 and TRBJ2-7; 11 nucleotides agree with TRBD2. The CDR3 DNA reads TGTGCCAGCAGGGAAATTAGCGGGAGGGAGTACTTC. Encoded protein: CASREISGREYF.